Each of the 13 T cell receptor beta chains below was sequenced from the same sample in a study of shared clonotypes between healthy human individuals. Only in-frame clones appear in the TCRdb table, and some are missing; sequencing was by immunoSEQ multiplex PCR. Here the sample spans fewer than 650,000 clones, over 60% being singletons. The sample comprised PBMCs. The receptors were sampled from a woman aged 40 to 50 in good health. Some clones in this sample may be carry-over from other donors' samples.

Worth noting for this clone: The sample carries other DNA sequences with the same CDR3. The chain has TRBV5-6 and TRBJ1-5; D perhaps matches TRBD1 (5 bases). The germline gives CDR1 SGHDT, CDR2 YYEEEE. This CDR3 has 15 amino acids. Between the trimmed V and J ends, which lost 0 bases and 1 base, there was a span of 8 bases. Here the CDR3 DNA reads TGTGCCAGCAGCTTGGGTGGGGGGAGCAATCAGCCCCAGCATTTT. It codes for CASSLGGGSNQPQHF.

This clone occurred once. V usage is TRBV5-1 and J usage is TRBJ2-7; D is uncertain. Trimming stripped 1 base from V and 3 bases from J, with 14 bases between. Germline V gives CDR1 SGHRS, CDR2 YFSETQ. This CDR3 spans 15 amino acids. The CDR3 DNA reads TGCGCCAGCAGCTTGCTCGGCAGCACGCTCTACGAGCAGTACTTC. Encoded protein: CASSLLGSTLYEQYF.

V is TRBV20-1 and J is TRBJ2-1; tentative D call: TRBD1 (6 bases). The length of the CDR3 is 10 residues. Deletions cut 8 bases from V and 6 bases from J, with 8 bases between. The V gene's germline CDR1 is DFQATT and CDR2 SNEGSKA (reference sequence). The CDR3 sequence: CSPQGNEQFF. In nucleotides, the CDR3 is TGCAGTCCACAGGGCAATGAGCAGTTCTTC.

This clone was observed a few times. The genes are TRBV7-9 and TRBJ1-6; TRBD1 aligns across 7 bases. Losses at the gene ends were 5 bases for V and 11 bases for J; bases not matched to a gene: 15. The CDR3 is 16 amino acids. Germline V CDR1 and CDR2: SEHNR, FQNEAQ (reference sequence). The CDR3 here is CASSARDSLGSPPLHF. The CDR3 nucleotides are TGTGCCAGCAGCGCGCGGGACAGCCTTGGATCACCACCCCTCCACTTT.

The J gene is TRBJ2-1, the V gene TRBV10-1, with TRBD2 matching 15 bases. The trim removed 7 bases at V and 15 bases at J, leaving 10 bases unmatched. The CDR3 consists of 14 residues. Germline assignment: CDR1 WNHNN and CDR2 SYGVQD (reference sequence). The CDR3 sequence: CASTPGLAGGRRFF. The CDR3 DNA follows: TGCGCCAGCACCCCGGGACTAGCGGGAGGCCGGCGGTTCTTC.

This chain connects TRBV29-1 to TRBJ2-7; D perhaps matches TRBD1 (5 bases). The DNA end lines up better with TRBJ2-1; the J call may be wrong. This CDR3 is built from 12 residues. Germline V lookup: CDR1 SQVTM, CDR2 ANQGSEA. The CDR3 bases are TGCAGCGTTGGGTTTGGAGCCCAGGGGCAGTTCTTC. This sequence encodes CSVGFGAQGQFF.

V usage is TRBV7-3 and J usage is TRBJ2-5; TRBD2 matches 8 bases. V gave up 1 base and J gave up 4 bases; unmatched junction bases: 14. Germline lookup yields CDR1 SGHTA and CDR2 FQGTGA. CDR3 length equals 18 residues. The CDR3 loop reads CASSLSRAGGPIGETQYF. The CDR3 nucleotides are TGTGCCAGCAGCTTAAGTCGGGCGGGGGGACCAATCGGAGAGACCCAGTACTTC.

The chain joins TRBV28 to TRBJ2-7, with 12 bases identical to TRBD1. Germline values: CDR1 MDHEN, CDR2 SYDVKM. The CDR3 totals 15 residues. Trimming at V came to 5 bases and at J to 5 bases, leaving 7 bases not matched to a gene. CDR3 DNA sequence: TGTGCCAGCAGTCCTGGGGGACAGGGGGCCCACGAGCAGTACTTC. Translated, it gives CASSPGGQGAHEQYF. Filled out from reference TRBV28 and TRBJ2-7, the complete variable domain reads DVKVTQSSRYLVKRTGEKVFLECVQDMDHENMFWYRQDPGLGLRLIYFSYDVKMKEKGDIPEGYSVSREKKERFSLILESASTNQTSMYLCASSPGGQGAHEQYFGPGTRLTVT.

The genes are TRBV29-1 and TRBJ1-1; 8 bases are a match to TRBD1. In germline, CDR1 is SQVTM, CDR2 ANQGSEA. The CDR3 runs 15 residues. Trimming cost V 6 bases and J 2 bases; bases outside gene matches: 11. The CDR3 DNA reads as TGCAGCGTGAGCCAGGACAGGGCTCCTAACACTGAAGCTTTCTTT. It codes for CSVSQDRAPNTEAFF. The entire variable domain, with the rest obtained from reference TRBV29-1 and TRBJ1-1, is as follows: SAVISQKPSRDICQRGTSLTIQCQVDSQVTMMFWYRQQPGQSLTLIATANQGSEATYESGFVIDKFPISRPNLTFSTLTVSNMSPEDSSIYLCSVSQDRAPNTEAFFGQGTRLTVV.

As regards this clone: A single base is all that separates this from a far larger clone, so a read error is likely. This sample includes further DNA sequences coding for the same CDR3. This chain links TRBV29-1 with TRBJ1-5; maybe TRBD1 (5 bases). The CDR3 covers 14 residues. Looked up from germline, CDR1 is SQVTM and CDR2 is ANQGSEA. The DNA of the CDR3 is TGCAGCGTAGCCACGGACATTAGCAATCAGCCCCAGCATTTC. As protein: CSVATDISNQPQHF.

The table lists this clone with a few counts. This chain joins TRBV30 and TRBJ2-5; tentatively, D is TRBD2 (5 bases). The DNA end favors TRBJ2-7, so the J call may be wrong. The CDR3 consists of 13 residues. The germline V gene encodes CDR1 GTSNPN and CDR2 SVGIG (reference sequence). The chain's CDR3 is CAWSVPEAYEQYF. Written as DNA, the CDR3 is TGTGCCTGGAGTGTCCCGGAGGCCTACGAGCAGTACTTC.

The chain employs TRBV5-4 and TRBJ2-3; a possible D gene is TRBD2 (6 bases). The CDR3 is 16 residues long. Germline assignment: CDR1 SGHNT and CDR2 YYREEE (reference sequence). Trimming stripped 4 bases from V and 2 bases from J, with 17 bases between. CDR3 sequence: CASSTPGGPPTDTQYF. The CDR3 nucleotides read TGTGCCAGCAGCACCCCCGGGGGTCCTCCCACAGATACGCAGTATTTT.

CDR3: CASSPTGAGGDEQYF. The DNA for the CDR3 is TGTGCCAGCTCACCCACTGGGGCAGGGGGAGACGAGCAGTACTTC. The J gene is TRBJ2-7, the V gene TRBV18; TRBD1 matches 7 bases. Germline-derived CDR1 and CDR2 are KGHSH and LQKENI. With 3 bases clipped from V and 5 bases from J, the junction kept 10 bases outside the gene matches. CDR3 size: 15 residues.